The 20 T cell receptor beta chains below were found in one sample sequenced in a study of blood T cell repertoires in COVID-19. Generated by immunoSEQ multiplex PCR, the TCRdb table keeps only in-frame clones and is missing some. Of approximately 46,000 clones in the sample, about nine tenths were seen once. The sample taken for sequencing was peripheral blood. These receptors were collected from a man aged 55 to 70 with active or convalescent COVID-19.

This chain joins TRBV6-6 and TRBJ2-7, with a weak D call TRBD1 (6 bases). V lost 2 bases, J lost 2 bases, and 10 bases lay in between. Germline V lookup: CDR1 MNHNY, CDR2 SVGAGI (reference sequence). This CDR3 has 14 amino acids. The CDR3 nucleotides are TGTGCCAGCAGTTACGTCGGGACAACCTACGAGCAGTACTTC. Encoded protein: CASSYVGTTYEQYF.

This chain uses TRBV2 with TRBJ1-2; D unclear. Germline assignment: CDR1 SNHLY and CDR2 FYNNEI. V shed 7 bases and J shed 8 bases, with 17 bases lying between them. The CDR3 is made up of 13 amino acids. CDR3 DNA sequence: TGTGCCAGCAATATTGAACGTCTCGGGGGCTACACCTTC. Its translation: CASNIERLGGYTF.

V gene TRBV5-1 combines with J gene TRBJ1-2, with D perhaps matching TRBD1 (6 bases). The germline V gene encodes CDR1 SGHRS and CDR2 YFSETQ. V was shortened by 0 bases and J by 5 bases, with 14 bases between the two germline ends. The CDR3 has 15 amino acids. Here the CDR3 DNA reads TGCGCCAGCAGCTTGGACGGCAGGGGTGGTTATGGCTACACCTTC. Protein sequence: CASSLDGRGGYGYTF.

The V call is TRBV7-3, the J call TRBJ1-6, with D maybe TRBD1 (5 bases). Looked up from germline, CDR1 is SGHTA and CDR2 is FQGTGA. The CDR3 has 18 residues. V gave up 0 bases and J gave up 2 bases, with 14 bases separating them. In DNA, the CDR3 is TGTGCCAGCAGCTTAACCCCCCAGGGAGGCACCTATAATTCACCCCTCCACTTT. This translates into CASSLTPQGGTYNSPLHF.

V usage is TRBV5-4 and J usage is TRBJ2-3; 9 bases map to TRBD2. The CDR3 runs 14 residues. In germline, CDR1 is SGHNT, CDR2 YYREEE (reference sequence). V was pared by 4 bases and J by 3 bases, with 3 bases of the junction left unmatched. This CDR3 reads CASSNSGGTDTQYF. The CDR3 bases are TGTGCCAGCAGCAATAGCGGGGGTACAGATACGCAGTATTTT.

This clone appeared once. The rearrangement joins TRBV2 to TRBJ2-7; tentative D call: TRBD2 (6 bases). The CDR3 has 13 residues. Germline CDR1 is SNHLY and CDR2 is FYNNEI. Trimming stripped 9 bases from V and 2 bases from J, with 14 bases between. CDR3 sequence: CASDPGATYEQYF. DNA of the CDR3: TGTGCCAGTGACCCGGGAGCAACCTACGAGCAGTACTTC. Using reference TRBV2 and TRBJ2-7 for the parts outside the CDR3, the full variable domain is EPEVTQTPSHQVTQMGQEVILRCVPISNHLYFYWYRQILGQKVEFLVSFYNNEISEKSEIFDDQFSVERPDGSNFTLKIRSTKLEDSAMYFCASDPGATYEQYFGPGTRLTVT.

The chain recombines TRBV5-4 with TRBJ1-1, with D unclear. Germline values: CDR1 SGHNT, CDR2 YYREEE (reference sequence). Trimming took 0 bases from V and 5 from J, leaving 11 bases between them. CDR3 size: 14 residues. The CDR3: CASSLGQTGTEAFF. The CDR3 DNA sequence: TGTGCCAGCAGCTTGGGGCAGACTGGAACTGAAGCTTTCTTT. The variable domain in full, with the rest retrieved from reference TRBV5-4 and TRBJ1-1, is ETGVTQSPTHLIKTRGQQVTLRCSSQSGHNTVSWYQQALGQGPQFIFQYYREEENGRGNFPPRFSGLQFPNYSSELNVNALELDDSALYLCASSLGQTGTEAFFGQGTRLTVV.

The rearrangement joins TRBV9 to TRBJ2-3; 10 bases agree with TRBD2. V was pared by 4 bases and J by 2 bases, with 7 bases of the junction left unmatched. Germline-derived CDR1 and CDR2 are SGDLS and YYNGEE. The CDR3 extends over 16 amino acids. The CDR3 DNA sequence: TGTGCCAGCAGCCTAGGACTAGCGGCCTCCACAGATACGCAGTATTTT. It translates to CASSLGLAASTDTQYF.

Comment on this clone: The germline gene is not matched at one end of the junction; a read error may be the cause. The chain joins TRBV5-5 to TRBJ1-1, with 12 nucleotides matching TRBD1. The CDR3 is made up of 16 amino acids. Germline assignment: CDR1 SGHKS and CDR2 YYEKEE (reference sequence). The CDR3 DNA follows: TGTGCCAGCAGCCAGTTCCCCCAATCGGGACAGGGGGCAATTAGCTTT. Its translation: CASSQFPQSGQGAISF.

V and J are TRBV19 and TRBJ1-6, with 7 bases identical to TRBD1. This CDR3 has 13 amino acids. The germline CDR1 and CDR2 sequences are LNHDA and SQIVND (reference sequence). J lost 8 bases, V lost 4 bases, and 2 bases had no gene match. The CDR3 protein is CASSTDRHSPLHF. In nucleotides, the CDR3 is TGTGCCAGTAGTACGGACAGGCATTCACCCCTCCACTTT.

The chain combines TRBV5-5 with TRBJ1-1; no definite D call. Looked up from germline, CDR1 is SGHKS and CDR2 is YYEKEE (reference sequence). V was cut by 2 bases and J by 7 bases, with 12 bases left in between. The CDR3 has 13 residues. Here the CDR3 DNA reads TGTGCCAGCAGCTTTTGGGAGGAAAATGAAGCTTTCTTT. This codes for CASSFWEENEAFF.

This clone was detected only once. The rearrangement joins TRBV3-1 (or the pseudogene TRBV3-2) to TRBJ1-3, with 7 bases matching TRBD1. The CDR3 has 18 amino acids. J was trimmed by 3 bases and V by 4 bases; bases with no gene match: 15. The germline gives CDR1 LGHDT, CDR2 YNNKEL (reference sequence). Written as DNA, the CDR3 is TGTGCCAGCAGCCCCAGAAAGAGGGGGACAGCAATTGGAAACACCATATATTTT. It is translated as CASSPRKRGTAIGNTIYF.

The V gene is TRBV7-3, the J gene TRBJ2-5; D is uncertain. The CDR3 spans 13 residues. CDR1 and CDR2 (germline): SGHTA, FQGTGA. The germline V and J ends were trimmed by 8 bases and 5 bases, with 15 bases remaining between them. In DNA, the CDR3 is TGTGCCAGCTCCGGAGATAGGCGGGAGACCCAGTACTTC. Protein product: CASSGDRRETQYF.

The CDR3 bases are TGTGCCAGCAGCTTATGGGGCGGAATGAACACTGAAGCTTTCTTT. It is translated as CASSLWGGMNTEAFF. The chain employs TRBV7-3 and TRBJ1-1; TRBD1 might be the D (5 bases). CDR3 size: 15 residues. Germline assignment: CDR1 SGHTA and CDR2 FQGTGA. Trimming cost V 2 bases and J 0 bases, with 10 bases left between them. Variable domain in full (rest from reference TRBV7-3 and TRBJ1-1): GAGVSQTPSNKVTEKGKYVELRCDPISGHTALYWYRQSLGQGPEFLIYFQGTGAADDSGLPNDRFFAVRPEGSVSTLKIQRTERGDSAVYLCASSLWGGMNTEAFFGQGTRLTVV.

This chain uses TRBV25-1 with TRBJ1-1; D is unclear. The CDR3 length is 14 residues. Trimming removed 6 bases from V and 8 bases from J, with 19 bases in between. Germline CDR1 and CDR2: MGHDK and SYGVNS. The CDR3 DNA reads TGTGCCAGCAGGTGGAGCTCTGTAGGCGGAGAAGCTTTCTTT. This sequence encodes CASRWSSVGGEAFF.

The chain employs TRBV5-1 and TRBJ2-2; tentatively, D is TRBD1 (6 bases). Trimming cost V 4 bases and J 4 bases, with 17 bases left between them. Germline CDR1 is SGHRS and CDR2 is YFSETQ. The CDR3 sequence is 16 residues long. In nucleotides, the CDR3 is TGCGCCAGCAGCGGGGGCCAGGGGTCCGTCACCGGGGAGCTGTTTTTT. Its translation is CASSGGQGSVTGELFF.

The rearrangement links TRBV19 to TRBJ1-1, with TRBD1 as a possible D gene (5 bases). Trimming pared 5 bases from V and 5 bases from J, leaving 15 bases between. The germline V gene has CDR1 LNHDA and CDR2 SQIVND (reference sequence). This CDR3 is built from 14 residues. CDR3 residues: CASSLGREGTEAFF. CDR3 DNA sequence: TGTGCCAGTAGTTTGGGCAGGGAAGGGACTGAAGCTTTCTTT. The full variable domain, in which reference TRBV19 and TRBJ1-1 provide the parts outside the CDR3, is DGGITQSPKYLFRKEGQNVTLSCEQNLNHDAMYWYRQDPGQGLRLIYYSQIVNDFQKGDIAEGYSVSREKKESFPLTVTSAQKNPTAFYLCASSLGREGTEAFFGQGTRLTVV.

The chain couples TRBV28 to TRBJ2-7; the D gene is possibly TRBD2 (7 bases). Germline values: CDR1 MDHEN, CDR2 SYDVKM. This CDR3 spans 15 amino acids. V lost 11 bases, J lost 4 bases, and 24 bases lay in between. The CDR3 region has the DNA TGTGCCCGCCTGGGGGGCGGGGGCTTCCCTTACGAGCAGTACTTC. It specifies CARLGGGGFPYEQYF.

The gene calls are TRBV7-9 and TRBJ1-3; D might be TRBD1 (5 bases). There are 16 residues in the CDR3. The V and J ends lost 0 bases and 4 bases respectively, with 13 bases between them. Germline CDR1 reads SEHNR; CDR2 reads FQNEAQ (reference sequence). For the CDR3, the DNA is TGTGCCAGCAGCTTAGCGGGCCTAACAGGAGGAAACACCATATATTTT. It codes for CASSLAGLTGGNTIYF.

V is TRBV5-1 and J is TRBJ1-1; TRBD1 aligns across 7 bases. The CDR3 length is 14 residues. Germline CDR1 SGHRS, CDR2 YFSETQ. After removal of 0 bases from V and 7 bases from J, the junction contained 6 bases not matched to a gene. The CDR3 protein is CASSLGQGDGEAFF. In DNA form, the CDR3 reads TGCGCCAGCAGCTTGGGTCAGGGGGATGGTGAAGCTTTCTTT.